The clone carrying this T cell receptor beta chain was counted ten times or more. The antigen is unknown. This entry is derived from a study of T cell clonality in common variable immunodeficiency. Diagnosis required reduced IgG, IgA and/or IgM with specific antibody deficiency. Each donor provided roughly 4.5 to 8.5 ml of heparinized whole blood. The table came from immunoSEQ multiplex PCR; TCRdb's copy has only in-frame clones and leaves some out. Sampling found several thousand clones, none seen once. Whole-study findings and limits: CVID subjects showed higher TCRbeta clonality than healthy controls. Repertoire-complication correlations in CVID were limited by patient heterogeneity. Common variable immunodeficiency TCR beta sequences reportedly had fewer deletions and N-nucleotide insertions.

The sample comprised peripheral blood mononuclear cells. This receptor was taken from a human donor with common variable immunodeficiency.

CDR3 DNA (partial): TGTGCCAGCAACATACAGGGATTCTCCTACGAG. Translating gives CASNIQGFSYE. The entire CDR3 protein reads CASNIQGFSYEQYF. This chain uses TRBV2 with TRBJ2-7, with a tentative D call TRBD1 (6 bases). Read sequence stops 3 residues before the CDR3 end, and the germline J gene provides the missing end. This CDR3 has 14 residues. CDR1 is SNHLY and CDR2 is FYNNEI in the germline V gene. V lost 7 bases and J 0 bases, leaving 13 bases between the germline ends. Looking up the rest from reference TRBV2 and TRBJ2-7 gives the full variable domain: EPEVTQTPSHQVTQMGQEVILRCVPISNHLYFYWYRQILGQKVEFLVSFYNNEISEKSEIFDDQFSVERPDGSNFTLKIRSTKLEDSAMYFCASNIQGFSYEQYFGPGTRLTVT.